The clone carrying this TCR beta chain was seen at least ten times. The antigen is undetermined. No cell sorting was done before RNA was extracted from the tissue. Between August and November 2014, newly diagnosed, chemotherapy-naive lung cancer patients underwent thoracic surgery in China. A modified ARM-PCR protocol with three rounds of nested PCR amplified TCRbeta. TCRdb processed the multiplex PCR reads anew with MiXCR; each CDR3 protein has one entry. Altogether 65,000 to 75,000 distinct CDR3 sequences are present, roughly 72% being singletons, with the ten largest covering 25% to 30%. The data derive from a study of tumor and adjacent non-tumor tissue in lung cancer. The wider study: Patients comprised about a dozen adenocarcinoma, 2 squamous cell carcinoma and 1 small cell lung cancer.

Study-wide results and limits: Significantly higher TCR diversity was found in tumor than normal lung. Top 100 clones took a larger repertoire share in normal lung.

The specimen was lung tumor tissue. This sequence was found in a man between 60 and 75 years old with non-small cell lung cancer.

The DNA for the CDR3 is TGTGCCAGCAGCTTTCCGGGACTAGCGAATACGCAGTATTTT. Translating gives CASSFPGLANTQYF. The chain uses TRBV5-4 and TRBJ2-3; 10 bases agree with TRBD2. CDR1 is SGHNT, CDR2 YYREEE, per germline (reference sequence). J was trimmed by 7 bases and V by 2 bases; bases with no gene match: 4. The CDR3 is 14 residues long.